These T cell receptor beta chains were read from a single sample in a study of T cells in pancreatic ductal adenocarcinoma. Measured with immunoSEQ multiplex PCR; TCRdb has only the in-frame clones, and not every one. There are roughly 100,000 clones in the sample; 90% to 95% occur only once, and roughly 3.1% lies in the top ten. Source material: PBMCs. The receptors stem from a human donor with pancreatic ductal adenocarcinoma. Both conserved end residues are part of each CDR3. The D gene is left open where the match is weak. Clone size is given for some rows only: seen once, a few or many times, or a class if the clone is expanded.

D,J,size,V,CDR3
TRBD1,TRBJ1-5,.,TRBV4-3,CASSQGLQGRQPQHF
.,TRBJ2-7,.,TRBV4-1,CASSWTGAAGDSPEQYF
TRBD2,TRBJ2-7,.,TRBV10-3,CAISGLAGPYEQYF
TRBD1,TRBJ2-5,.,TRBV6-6,CASTGAGGETQYF
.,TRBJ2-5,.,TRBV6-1,CAGAAGQETQYF
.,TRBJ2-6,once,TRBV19,CASSFRGSSGANVLTF
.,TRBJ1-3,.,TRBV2,CASSGDSRNTIYF
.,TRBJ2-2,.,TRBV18,CASSPGQGFGELFF
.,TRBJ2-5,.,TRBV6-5,CASRTGKETQYF
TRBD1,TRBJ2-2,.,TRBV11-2,CASSLRGTGYTGELFF
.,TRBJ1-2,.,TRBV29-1,CSVEDLFYGYTF
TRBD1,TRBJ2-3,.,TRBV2,CASKGTGTTVPQYF
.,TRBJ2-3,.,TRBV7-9,CASSPRTGLSTDTQYF
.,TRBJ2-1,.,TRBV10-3,CAIRGVFGNEQFF
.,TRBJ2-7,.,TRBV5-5,CASSFRDLHYEQYF